This TCR beta chain emerged from a study of cytomegalovirus exposure and HLA in healthy donors. Findings of the study overall: V- and J-gene trimming in TCR beta was tied to a missense DCLRE1C variant by an analysis performed later. In a later analysis, DRB1 alleles had the most associated TCRs; HLA-C alleles the fewest. Apart from CMV serostatus, no immune exposure information was available.

A note on this clone: Its specificity is not known.

The CDR3 is 14 residues long. Looked up from germline, CDR1 is MNHNS and CDR2 is SASEGT. Between the trimmed V and J ends, which lost 4 bases and 7 bases, there was a span of 17 bases. The PCR employed 60 Vbeta primers together with 13 Jbeta primers. Profiling relied on immunoSEQ multiplex PCR, and the TCRdb table lists in-frame clones only, not all of them. The sample lists hundreds of thousands of clones; around 78% were seen once. The rearrangement joins TRBV6-1 to TRBJ2-7; D perhaps matches TRBD1 (6 bases). The specimen sequenced was PBMCs. The source is a boy between 5 and 17 years old in good health and CMV-seronegative. Written as DNA, the CDR3 is TGTGCCAGCAGTGTCCGGGACACCGACCGGGAGCAGTACTTC. Translation gives CASSVRDTDREQYF.